Shown below are 15 T cell receptor beta chains from a single sample sequenced in a study of persistence of HIV-infected CD4 T cells. What these receptors recognize is not known. Sequencing used immunoSEQ version 4 in survey mode. Only in-frame clones appear in the TCRdb table, and some are missing; sequencing was by immunoSEQ multiplex PCR. Altogether some 9,200 clones are present, about four fifths being singletons, with the ten largest covering roughly 2%. Cells were stimulated with overlapping HIV-1 Gag 15-mer peptides. Sorting of responding CD4+ T cells relied on upregulated CD40 ligand together with CD69. The material sequenced was CD4+ T cells sorted from PBMCs after 18-hour stimulation, taken from a patient who received antiretroviral therapy. These receptors were taken from an adult woman with HIV who was CMV-seropositive.

The V gene is TRBV6-2 or TRBV6-3, the J gene TRBJ2-5; no clear D gene. The CDR3 totals 12 residues. The ends were cut back, 4 bases at V and 0 bases at J, with 3 bases in the middle. In germline, CDR1 is MNHEY, CDR2 SVGEGT. CDR3 in DNA: TGTGCCAGCAGTTCCTACCAAGAGACCCAGTACTTC. This gives the protein CASSSYQETQYF.

The chain uses TRBV18 and TRBJ2-2; 7 nucleotides agree with TRBD2. The CDR3 is made up of 17 amino acids. CDR1 and CDR2 from the germline V gene are KGHSH and LQKENI. V was clipped by 6 bases and J by 10 bases; unmatched bases: 20. CDR3 in DNA: TGTGCCAGCTCCCGGGAGGCCGGGGGTCAACTCTCCTTGGAGCTGTTTTTT. Its translation is CASSREAGGQLSLELFF.

The rearrangement uses TRBV5-4 and TRBJ1-2; TRBD1 matches at 7 bases. Germline V gene lookup returns CDR1 SGHNT and CDR2 YYREEE (reference sequence). J gave up 7 bases and V 4 bases, and 7 bases lay outside the gene matches. CDR3 length equals 13 residues. The CDR3 nucleotides read TGTGCCAGCAGCCTACAGGGGTCAGGTGGCTACACCTTC. Protein product: CASSLQGSGGYTF.

This clone showed up just a few times. This chain's CDR3 is CASSLVGGQSTEAFF. DNA of the CDR3: TGTGCCAGCAGCTTAGTAGGGGGGCAGTCCACTGAAGCTTTCTTT. The chain couples TRBV7-8 to TRBJ1-1, with D possibly being TRBD1 (6 bases). The germline V and J ends were trimmed by 1 base and 4 bases, with 13 bases remaining between them. Germline lookup yields CDR1 SGHVS and CDR2 FQNEAQ. The CDR3 consists of 15 residues.

The chain couples TRBV19 to TRBJ2-7, with 7 positions matching TRBD1. CDR1 and CDR2 (germline): LNHDA, SQIVND (reference sequence). Losses at the gene ends were 6 bases for V and 5 bases for J; bases not matched to a gene: 19. The CDR3 contains 17 residues. The chain's CDR3 is CASSRNRGRTLPDEQYF. The CDR3 DNA is TGTGCCAGTAGCAGGAACAGGGGAAGAACACTACCCGACGAGCAGTACTTC.

The V call is TRBV2, the J call TRBJ1-5; 10 nucleotides agree with TRBD1. Losses at the gene ends were 6 bases for V and 4 bases for J; bases not matched to a gene: 15. Germline lookup yields CDR1 SNHLY and CDR2 FYNNEI. The CDR3 runs 18 residues. CDR3 nucleotide sequence: TGTGCCAGCAGCCGGGAAATCACCGGGACAGGGGTAAATCAGCCCCAGCATTTT. Translated, it gives CASSREITGTGVNQPQHF.

The table lists this clone with a few counts. The gene calls are TRBV3-1 (or the pseudogene TRBV3-2) and TRBJ1-1; no firm D call. V was trimmed by 4 bases and J by 3 bases, leaving 18 bases between them. The CDR3 runs 16 residues. Germline V gives CDR1 LGHDT, CDR2 YNNKEL (reference sequence). DNA for the CDR3: TGTGCCAGCAGCCCCGACACCTACTCCCCGGACACTGAAGCTTTCTTT. Translating it yields CASSPDTYSPDTEAFF.

The V gene is TRBV29-1, the J gene TRBJ2-6; D possibly corresponds to TRBD1 (6 bases). This CDR3 is 15 amino acids long. V lost 4 bases to trimming and J lost 2 bases, with 12 bases between them. Germline V lookup: CDR1 SQVTM, CDR2 ANQGSEA. The DNA for the CDR3 is TGCAGCGTTGGGACCCCAGGGGCTGGGGCCAACGTCCTGACTTTC. This sequence encodes CSVGTPGAGANVLTF. Based on the CDR3 plus reference TRBV29-1 and TRBJ2-6, the full variable domain is SAVISQKPSRDICQRGTSLTIQCQVDSQVTMMFWYRQQPGQSLTLIATANQGSEATYESGFVIDKFPISRPNLTFSTLTVSNMSPEDSSIYLCSVGTPGAGANVLTFGAGSRLTVL.

V and J are TRBV7-9 and TRBJ2-5; 8 bases align to TRBD1. V dropped 4 bases and J dropped 5; count of bases not matched to a gene: 3. This CDR3 region has 13 residues. Germline V gene data show CDR1 as SEHNR and CDR2 as FQNEAQ (reference sequence). The CDR3 loop reads CASSSGQGETQYF. The CDR3 region has the DNA TGTGCCAGCAGCTCCGGACAGGGTGAGACCCAGTACTTC.

This chain joins TRBV20-1 and TRBJ2-2, with D possibly TRBD2 on 6 matching bases. The length of the CDR3 is 12 residues. From germline, CDR1 is DFQATT and CDR2 SNEGSKA (reference sequence). V lost 3 bases, J lost 5 bases, and 7 bases lay in between. The chain's CDR3 is CSASGRTGELFF. CDR3 sequence (DNA): TGCAGTGCTAGTGGGAGGACCGGGGAGCTGTTTTTT.

There are a few counts of this clone. The V gene is TRBV20-1, the J gene TRBJ1-4; D gene unclear. The V and J ends lost 4 bases and 6 bases respectively, with 6 bases between them. CDR3 length: 11 amino acids. Germline V gives CDR1 DFQATT, CDR2 SNEGSKA (reference sequence). This CDR3 is CSAKFDEKLFF. The CDR3 DNA sequence: TGCAGTGCTAAGTTCGATGAAAAACTGTTTTTT.

The V call is TRBV19, the J call TRBJ2-4; 7 nucleotides line up with TRBD1. The CDR3 has 13 amino acids. V lost 4 bases to trimming and J lost 6 bases; unmatched junction nucleotides: 3. CDR1 and CDR2 (germline): LNHDA, SQIVND (reference sequence). CDR3 protein: CASSKNRGNIQYF. As DNA, the CDR3 is TGTGCCAGTAGTAAAAACAGGGGAAACATTCAGTACTTC.

The genes are TRBV7-2 and TRBJ1-6; tentative D call: TRBD1 (6 bases). The V and J ends lost 2 bases and 11 bases respectively, with 22 bases between them. The CDR3 length is 17 residues. Looked up from germline, CDR1 is SGHTA and CDR2 is FQGNSA. The CDR3 DNA reads TGTGCCAGCAGCTTACGGCCGAACAGGGTATTCCGGACACCCCTCCACTTT. This translates into CASSLRPNRVFRTPLHF.

The CDR3 region has the DNA TGTGCCAGCAGCGTAGGGGACAGGGTACGCAATGAGCAGTTCTTC. Protein product: CASSVGDRVRNEQFF. The gene calls are TRBV9 and TRBJ2-1; TRBD1 matches at 9 bases. After removal of 0 bases from V and 6 bases from J, the junction contained 4 bases not matched to a gene. Germline CDR1 is SGDLS and CDR2 is YYNGEE. CDR3 length: 15 residues.

This clone was recorded a few times. This sequence joins TRBV5-8 and TRBJ2-3; D is perhaps TRBD2 (6 bases). The CDR3 extends over 15 amino acids. CDR1 is SGHTS and CDR2 is YDEGEE in the germline V gene. Deletions cut 5 bases from V and 1 base from J, with 14 bases between. The CDR3 DNA reads TGTGCCAGCAGTCCCAAGCGGGTACGCACAGATACGCAGTATTTT. It encodes CASSPKRVRTDTQYF.